The rows below give T cell receptor beta chains drawn from one sample of a study of T cells in localized non-small cell lung cancer. Sequenced by immunoSEQ multiplex PCR; TCRdb stores in-frame clones only, minus some. The sample contains approximately 35,000 clones, 85% to 90% of which appear only once. Sequencing was performed on peripheral blood, taken before any cancer treatment. These receptors were taken from a man between 40 and 70 years old with stage I lung adenocarcinoma. Both conserved end residues are part of each CDR3. The D gene is left open where the match is weak. For some rows the clone size is stated as once, few or many, or as a class when expanded; others skip it.

d_gene	v_gene	abundance	j_gene	CDR3nt	CDR3aa
-	TRBV5-1	-	TRBJ2-1	TGCGCCAGCAGCCCTAACTCTTACAATGAGCAGTTCTTC	CASSPNSYNEQFF
-	TRBV5-1	-	TRBJ1-3	TGCGCCAGCAGCCTCTCAATGGGGGAAGGAAACACCATATATTTT	CASSLSMGEGNTIYF
-	TRBV27	-	TRBJ1-1	TGTGCCAGCAGTTTGGGGGGGGTGACTGAAGCTTTCTTT	CASSLGGVTEAFF
-	TRBV19	-	TRBJ2-2	TGTGCCAGTAGTATGCCGTCGGGAGTTGCCGGGGAGCTGTTTTTT	CASSMPSGVAGELFF
-	TRBV10-3	-	TRBJ2-1	TGTGCCATCAGTGTGGGGGGAGAAGCTTACAATGAGCAGTTCTTC	CAISVGGEAYNEQFF
-	TRBV5-8	-	TRBJ2-7	TGTGCCAGCAGCTACCGAGACAGTGTCAACTACGAGCAGTACTTC	CASSYRDSVNYEQYF
-	TRBV7-7	-	TRBJ2-2	TGTGCCATCCCGGACGGGACCGGGGAGCTGTTTTTT	CAIPDGTGELFF
TRBD2	TRBV5-8	-	TRBJ2-7	TGTGCCAGCAGCCGTAGCGGGGGGGCTCTGAGCGAGCAGTACTTC	CASSRSGGALSEQYF
TRBD1	TRBV10-3	-	TRBJ2-1	TGTGCCTCCAAATCCCAGGACAGGGGTTATGAATATGAGCAGTTCTTC	CASKSQDRGYEYEQFF
-	TRBV5-4	-	TRBJ2-7	TGTGCCAGCAGCTCCACGGGGGAGCAGTACTTC	CASSSTGEQYF
-	TRBV9	once	TRBJ2-1	TGTGCCAGCAGCCGACGGACCGTTTCCTACAATGAGCAGTTCTTC	CASSRRTVSYNEQFF
-	TRBV11-2	-	TRBJ1-1	TGTGCCAGCAGCGAAATGAACATGAACACTGAAGCTTTCTTT	CASSEMNMNTEAFF
-	TRBV5-4	-	TRBJ2-3	TGTGCCAATCTACCCCTTGTCGGGGGGCGCAGGACAGATACGCAGTATTTT	CANLPLVGGRRTDTQYF
-	TRBV15	-	TRBJ2-3	TGTGCCACCAGCAGAGGGGGTCGAGTTCCTAGCACAGATACGCAGTATTTT	CATSRGGRVPSTDTQYF
-	TRBV30	-	TRBJ2-7	TGTGCCTGGAGTGTACTAAGGGGGAACAATCGCGAGCAGTACTTC	CAWSVLRGNNREQYF
-	TRBV15	-	TRBJ2-5	TGTGCCACCGGAGGACGGCCGCAAGAGACCCAGTACTTC	CATGGRPQETQYF
-	TRBV20-1	-	TRBJ2-1	TGCAGTGCTCTGGGGGCTGGTGAGCAGTTCTTC	CSALGAGEQFF
-	TRBV6-1	-	TRBJ1-3	TGTGCCAGCAGTGAAGCAACATACTCTGGAAACACCATATATTTT	CASSEATYSGNTIYF
-	TRBV6-5	-	TRBJ2-5	TGTGCCAGCGCCTATGGGGGTTCGGAGACCCAGTACTTC	CASAYGGSETQYF
-	TRBV7-8	once	TRBJ1-2	TGTGCCAGCAGCTTAGCACTGGGTTTGGCTAACTATGGCTACACCTTC	CASSLALGLANYGYTF
TRBD2	TRBV7-2	-	TRBJ2-1	TGTGCCAGCAGCTTAGGCCTAGCGGGGAACAATGAGCAGTTCTTC	CASSLGLAGNNEQFF
-	TRBV20-1	-	TRBJ1-5	TGCAGTGCTAGAGATAAGAGGTCCCAGCATTTT	CSARDKRSQHF
-	TRBV2	-	TRBJ2-5	TGTGCCAGCAGTGAAGGCGCGGGGTCGGAGACCCAGTACTTC	CASSEGAGSETQYF
-	TRBV2	-	TRBJ1-5	TGTGCCAGCAGTGAAGACAGCGATCAGCCCCAGCATTTT	CASSEDSDQPQHF
TRBD1	TRBV6-5	-	TRBJ1-5	TGTGCCAGCAGTTACCGTACCGGGACAGGCTATCAGCCCCAGCATTTT	CASSYRTGTGYQPQHF
TRBD1	TRBV5-1	few	TRBJ1-6	TGCGCCAGCAGCACTCGGGACAGGGCGAGCTCCTATAATTCACCCCTCCACTTT	CASSTRDRASSYNSPLHF
-	TRBV20-1	-	TRBJ1-2	TGCAGTGCTTACCCTGAGGGCGGGCCATTC	CSAYPEGGPF
-	TRBV30	-	TRBJ1-3	TGTGCCTGGAGCCGGGACCCCCAGCAAGGAAACACCATATATTTT	CAWSRDPQQGNTIYF
TRBD1	TRBV5-1	-	TRBJ2-4	TGCGCCAGCAGGACAGGGCTGGCCAAAAACATTCAGTACTTC	CASRTGLAKNIQYF
TRBD1	TRBV18	-	TRBJ1-5	TGTGCCAGCTCACCCGGGACAGGGGGCAATCAGCCCCAGCATTTT	CASSPGTGGNQPQHF
TRBD1	TRBV6-1	-	TRBJ2-7	TGTGCCAGCAGCAACGCGGGGACAGGGTTCGAGCAGTACTTC	CASSNAGTGFEQYF
-	TRBV5-1	-	TRBJ2-5	TGCGCCAGCAGCTTGTCGAGGCAGACTCAAGAGACCCAGTACTTC	CASSLSRQTQETQYF
-	TRBV19	-	TRBJ1-5	TGTGCCAGTAGATTATCAGGTCCAGCGAATCAGCCCCAGCATTTT	CASRLSGPANQPQHF
-	TRBV18	-	TRBJ1-1	TGTGCCAGCTCACCACCGGCGGGGCCCACTGAAGCTTTCTTT	CASSPPAGPTEAFF
-	TRBV12-5	-	TRBJ2-3	TGTGCTAGTGGTTCGAGGCCAGATACGCAGTATTTT	CASGSRPDTQYF
TRBD1	TRBV6-4	-	TRBJ1-2	TGTGCCAGCAGTGACTCGATTAACAGGGGCGCAGCGCGTGGCTACACCTTC	CASSDSINRGAARGYTF
-	TRBV9	once	TRBJ2-7	TGTGCCAGCAGCGTAGGGGGGCAGGGCGCCAACGAGCAGTACTTC	CASSVGGQGANEQYF
TRBD2	TRBV5-5	-	TRBJ2-7	TGTGCCAGCAGCTTTGCGGGGGAGGGCGAGCAGTACTTC	CASSFAGEGEQYF
TRBD1	TRBV5-1	-	TRBJ1-1	TGCGCCAGCAGCGAGGGGACAGGGGGCACTGAAGCTTTCTTT	CASSEGTGGTEAFF
TRBD1	TRBV25-1	-	TRBJ2-3	TGTGCCAGCAGCCCCACTCTAGACAGGGCAGATACGCAGTATTTT	CASSPTLDRADTQYF
-	TRBV4-1	-	TRBJ1-2	TGCGCCAGCAGCCAAGAAGGACAAGCTTTTAACTATGGCTACACCTTC	CASSQEGQAFNYGYTF
-	TRBV2	-	TRBJ2-5	TGTGCCAGCAGTGAAACTCTCCCGACAGCCGCCAAGTACTTC	CASSETLPTAAKYF
-	TRBV5-1	-	TRBJ1-3	TGCGCCAGCAGCTTGGACGGCATCTCTGGAAACACCATATATTTT	CASSLDGISGNTIYF
TRBD1	TRBV7-8	-	TRBJ2-1	TGTGCCAGCAGAAGGGACAGGGGGCAAATATCGGGCTCCTACAATGAGCAGTTCTTC	CASRRDRGQISGSYNEQFF
TRBD1	TRBV18	-	TRBJ1-1	TGTGCCAGCTCACCGACAGGGGGGAACGCTGAAGCTTTCTTT	CASSPTGGNAEAFF
-	TRBV2	-	TRBJ1-1	TGTGCCAGCAGTGAAAGGACAGCGAACACTGAAGCTTTCTTT	CASSERTANTEAFF
-	TRBV6-1	once	TRBJ1-2	TGTGCCAGCAGAACAGGGTATGGCTACACCTTC	CASRTGYGYTF
-	TRBV4-2	-	TRBJ2-3	TGTGCCAGCAGCCAAGATGCCCAGGCCACCGTTCTAGATACGCAGTATTTT	CASSQDAQATVLDTQYF